This is a list of T cell receptor beta chains from one sample in a study of blood T cell repertoires in COVID-19. Libraries were prepared by immunoSEQ multiplex PCR; TCRdb keeps only in-frame clonotypes and omits some of them. Among roughly 160,000 clones listed, roughly four fifths were seen once. The specimen was PBMCs or T cells enriched from blood (not recorded which). These receptors originate from a man between 50 and 59 years old who had recovered from COVID-19. The CDR3 runs from the conserved cysteine through the conserved F or W. Each record gives: clone size, D gene, J gene, V gene, CDR3 length, CDR3 DNA, CDR3 protein. A D gene is named only where the DNA matches it firmly. Clone size is given for some rows only: seen once, a few or many times, or a class if the clone is expanded.

NA | NA | TRBJ1-5 | TRBV27 | 14 | TGTGCCAGCAGTCCCTCCCGACAACCCCAACCCCAGCATTTT | CASSPSRQPQPQHF
NA | NA | TRBJ1-3 | TRBV3-1/TRBV3-2 | 14 | TGTGCCAGCAGCCTCGACACCTCTGGAAACACCATATATTTT | CASSLDTSGNTIYF
NA | TRBD1 | TRBJ2-5 | TRBV15 | 16 | TGTGCCACCAGCAGTGAGGGGGCACCGGATCAAGAGACCCAGTACTTC | CATSSEGAPDQETQYF
NA | TRBD1 | TRBJ2-3 | TRBV12-5 | 16 | TGTGCTAGTGGTTCAACCGGGACAGCGAGGCCAGATACGCAGTATTTT | CASGSTGTARPDTQYF
NA | NA | TRBJ2-1 | TRBV27 | 15 | TGTGCCAGCAGAACGACTAGGCGCAAAAACAATGAGCAGTTCTTC | CASRTTRRKNNEQFF
NA | TRBD1 | TRBJ2-7 | TRBV4-1 | 15 | TGCGCCAGCAGCCCCGGGACAGGGTACTCTTACGAGCAGTACTTC | CASSPGTGYSYEQYF
NA | TRBD1 | TRBJ1-1 | TRBV7-6 | 15 | TGTGCCAGCAGCATAGGGGACAGGATGAACACTGAAGCTTTCTTT | CASSIGDRMNTEAFF
once | TRBD1 | TRBJ2-7 | TRBV7-2 | 15 | TGTGCCAGCAGCTCCGCCGGGACAGAATACTACGAGCAGTACTTC | CASSSAGTEYYEQYF
NA | NA | TRBJ2-7 | TRBV5-1 | 14 | TGCGCCAGCAGCCCGACTATGCGGGCGGAGGAGCAGTACTTC | CASSPTMRAEEQYF
NA | NA | TRBJ2-7 | TRBV25-1 | 14 | TGTGCCAGCAGTGGCTCACTCGGCTCCTACGAGCAGTACTTC | CASSGSLGSYEQYF
once | TRBD2 | TRBJ2-5 | TRBV27 | 15 | TGTGCCAGCAGTCCTCCGGGACTACCGCAAGAGACCCAGTACTTC | CASSPPGLPQETQYF
NA | TRBD2 | TRBJ2-3 | TRBV5-1 | 17 | TGCGCCAGCAGCTATTGGGCGTGGACTAGCGGCACAGATACGCAGTATTTT | CASSYWAWTSGTDTQYF
NA | NA | TRBJ2-5 | TRBV10-3 | 12 | TGTGCCATCAGAGGGGACCAAGAGACCCAGTACTTC | CAIRGDQETQYF
NA | NA | TRBJ1-5 | TRBV28 | 13 | TGTGCCAGCAGTTTATCTAGGGGTCAGCCCCAGCATTTT | CASSLSRGQPQHF
NA | TRBD1 | TRBJ1-4 | TRBV30 | 15 | TGTGCCTGGAGTGTCAACAGGGGGCACGAGGAAAAACTGTTTTTT | CAWSVNRGHEEKLFF
few | TRBD2 | TRBJ2-3 | TRBV19 | 17 | TGTGCCAGTAGTAGCGTGGGTGGCGGGGGGACCACAGATACGCAGTATTTT | CASSSVGGGGTTDTQYF
NA | NA | TRBJ1-6 | TRBV19 | 13 | TGTGCCAGCAGGGATTTTGATAATTCACCCCTCCACTTT | CASRDFDNSPLHF
once | NA | TRBJ2-5 | TRBV21-1 | 18 | TGTGCCAGCAGCAATCGGGACGGGAGGCCCCTCGGAGGAGAGACCCAGTACTTC | CASSNRDGRPLGGETQYF
NA | NA | TRBJ2-5 | TRBV5-1 | 14 | TGCGCCAGCAGCACCCCAGGGGACCAAGAGACCCAGTACTTC | CASSTPGDQETQYF
NA | TRBD1 | TRBJ2-7 | TRBV7-9 | 15 | TGTGCCAGCAGCCAGTACAGGGGTACATCCTACGAGCAGTACTTC | CASSQYRGTSYEQYF
NA | TRBD2 | TRBJ2-5 | TRBV7-9 | 16 | TGTGCCAGCAGCTCCAGTCTCGGCGGGAGGGGAGAGACCCAGTACTTC | CASSSSLGGRGETQYF
NA | TRBD2 | TRBJ2-1 | TRBV3-1/TRBV3-2 | 15 | TGTGCCAGCAGCCAACTAGCGGGAGGGAACAATGAGCAGTTCTTC | CASSQLAGGNNEQFF
NA | NA | TRBJ2-1 | TRBV12-2 | 16 | TGTGCAAGTCGACGACTAGCGGGACCCTCCTACAATGAGCAGTTCTTC | CASRRLAGPSYNEQFF
NA | TRBD1 | TRBJ2-5 | TRBV28 | 13 | TGTGCCAGCAGTTCAGGGGGTGTGGAGACCCAGTACTTC | CASSSGGVETQYF
NA | TRBD1 | TRBJ1-2 | TRBV4-1 | 15 | TGCGCCAGCAGCCAGACGACAGGGTGGGACTATGGCTACACCTTC | CASSQTTGWDYGYTF
NA | TRBD1 | TRBJ1-5 | TRBV7-9 | 14 | TGTGCCAGCAGTCGGACAGGGCCTCAGTGGCCCCAGCATTTT | CASSRTGPQWPQHF
once | TRBD1 | TRBJ1-2 | TRBV6-5 | 15 | TGTGCCAGCAGTTACTCCCGACAGGGGTCGGATGGCTACACCTTC | CASSYSRQGSDGYTF
NA | TRBD1 | TRBJ1-1 | TRBV27 | 14 | TGTGCCAGCAGTTTCTCGGCAGGGGGGTCTGAAGCTTTCTTT | CASSFSAGGSEAFF
NA | NA | TRBJ1-6 | TRBV9 | 16 | TGTGCCAGCAGCGTAGTCGCAGGGCCGACCCCCGTCGCCCTCCACTTT | CASSVVAGPTPVALHF
NA | TRBD1 | TRBJ2-5 | TRBV19 | 12 | TGTGCCAGCCTAGGACAGGGCGTGACCCAGTACTTC | CASLGQGVTQYF
NA | NA | TRBJ1-1 | TRBV19 | 13 | TGTGCCAGTAGCTATTACAGTGGGACTGAAGCTTTCTTT | CASSYYSGTEAFF
NA | NA | TRBJ2-1 | TRBV20-1 | 10 | TGCAGTGCTATGCGCGTTGAGCAGTTCTTC | CSAMRVEQFF
NA | TRBD1 | TRBJ1-2 | TRBV5-5 | 15 | TGTGCCAGCGGAAGGCCGGGACAGGGGTTGAGTGGCTACACCTTC | CASGRPGQGLSGYTF
NA | NA | TRBJ1-1 | TRBV28 | 12 | TGTGCCAGCAGAACAGGGAACACTGAAGCTTTCTTT | CASRTGNTEAFF
NA | NA | TRBJ1-1 | TRBV9 | 16 | TGTGCCAGCAGCGTAGCTCGGGACAAGGGGTGCACTGAAGCTTTCTTT | CASSVARDKGCTEAFF
NA | TRBD2 | TRBJ2-2 | TRBV25-1 | 14 | TGTGCCAGCAGTGGGACTAGCGGCAAGCGGGAGCTGTTTTTT | CASSGTSGKRELFF
NA | TRBD1 | TRBJ2-3 | TRBV10-1 | 16 | TGCGCCAGCAGTGAGTCGACTCAGGGGGCCACAGATACGCAGTATTTT | CASSESTQGATDTQYF
NA | NA | TRBJ1-4 | TRBV4-2 | 13 | TGTGCCAGCAGCCAAACCACGGATGAAAAACTGTTTTTT | CASSQTTDEKLFF
NA | TRBD2 | TRBJ2-5 | TRBV2 | 13 | TGTGCCAGCACCCTGGGACTAGCGGAGACCCAGTACTTC | CASTLGLAETQYF
NA | NA | TRBJ2-1 | TRBV14 | 17 | TGTGCCAGCATCATTCCGGATCGGGAGACGGTTTACAATGAGCAGTTCTTC | CASIIPDRETVYNEQFF
once | TRBD1 | TRBJ1-1 | TRBV2 | 15 | TGTGCCAGCAGTGAAGAGGAGGGGGCGGGTACTGAAGCTTTCTTT | CASSEEEGAGTEAFF
NA | TRBD2 | TRBJ2-3 | TRBV27 | 15 | TGTGCCAGCAGCTACCTAGCGGGAGGAACAGATACGCAGTATTTT | CASSYLAGGTDTQYF
NA | TRBD2 | TRBJ2-5 | TRBV3-1/TRBV3-2 | 17 | TGTGCCAGCAGCCAAGAACGTTTAGGAGGGAGGGAAGAAACCCAGTACTTC | CASSQERLGGREETQYF
NA | NA | TRBJ2-7 | TRBV7-9 | 14 | TGTGCCAGCAGCCCTGGACAGAGCCCCTACGAGCAGTACTTC | CASSPGQSPYEQYF
NA | NA | TRBJ2-7 | TRBV27 | 14 | TGTGCCAGCAGCGAAGGGGGTATCTCGTACGAGCAGTACTTC | CASSEGGISYEQYF
NA | NA | TRBJ1-2 | TRBV3-1/TRBV3-2 | 16 | TGTGCCAGCAGCCAAGACCTGGTAACACAGGACTATGGCTACACCTTC | CASSQDLVTQDYGYTF
NA | TRBD1 | TRBJ1-3 | TRBV19 | 14 | TGTGCCAGTAGTATAACAGGGGCTGGAAACACCATATATTTT | CASSITGAGNTIYF
NA | NA | TRBJ2-2 | TRBV6-5 | 11 | TGTGCCAGCAGCCCGTCCTGGGAGCTGTTTTTT | CASSPSWELFF
NA | NA | TRBJ2-2 | TRBV14 | 17 | TGTGCCAGCAGCTCTCAAGGGGGTCTAGCGGACACCGGGGAGCTGTTTTTT | CASSSQGGLADTGELFF
NA | TRBD2 | TRBJ2-5 | TRBV2 | 16 | TGTGCCAGCAGTGAATTCTCGCGGGGGTCCCTGGAGACCCAGTACTTC | CASSEFSRGSLETQYF
NA | NA | TRBJ2-1 | TRBV20-1 | 10 | TGCAGTGCTAGTCCAGATGAGCAGTTCTTC | CSASPDEQFF
NA | NA | TRBJ2-1 | TRBV7-2 | 16 | TGTGCCAGCATCCCCCAACCAGGTGGCGCCCGCAATGAGCAGTTCTTC | CASIPQPGGARNEQFF
NA | TRBD2 | TRBJ2-3 | TRBV7-3 | 18 | TGTGCCAGCAGCTTAGGTACTAGCGGGGGGCCGGGCACAGATACGCAGTATTTT | CASSLGTSGGPGTDTQYF
NA | NA | TRBJ1-3 | TRBV5-4 | 14 | TGTGCCAGCAGCTCAGTCCGCTCTGGAAACACCATATATTTT | CASSSVRSGNTIYF
NA | NA | TRBJ1-6 | TRBV27 | 15 | TGTGCCAGCACCTTGCGGACAGCCTATAATTCACCCCTCCACTTT | CASTLRTAYNSPLHF
NA | TRBD1 | TRBJ1-1 | TRBV7-9 | 16 | TGTGCCAGCAGCTCGGACAGGACTCCGATGAACACTGAAGCTTTCTTT | CASSSDRTPMNTEAFF
NA | TRBD1 | TRBJ1-2 | TRBV29-1 | 15 | TGCAGCGTGCGGGACAGGGGGCGAGGGAACTATGGCTACACCTTC | CSVRDRGRGNYGYTF